This T cell receptor beta chain derives from a study of blood T cell repertoires in COVID-19. In the study overall: From the United States, Italy and Spain came samples of acute and convalescent COVID-19.

The CDR3 totals 18 residues. TCRdb's copy holds only in-frame clones and misses some; the assay was immunoSEQ multiplex PCR. The sample has 130,000 to 150,000 clones, 75% to 90% seen once. The sequencing input was peripheral blood. The clonotype originates from a woman aged 50 to 65 with acute or convalescent COVID-19. The V gene is TRBV21-1, the J gene TRBJ1-4; TRBD1 reflects the table's D call only, with no check against the DNA. TRBV21-1 is assigned pseudogene status. The CDR3 DNA is TGTGCCAGCAGCTCGTGGACAGGGGGGGAAAGGGCTAATGAAAAACTGTTTTTT. This encodes CASSSWTGGERANEKLFF.